The 16 T cell receptor beta chains presented below share a single source sample, sequenced in a study of blood T cells in healthy people across ages. A second roughly 6 to 12 cycle PCR used barcoded and J-beta primers. From the 5' RACE reads, TCRdb called clonotypes with MiXCR, one entry per CDR3 protein. The sample lists over 1,500,000 distinct CDR3 sequences; around 48% were seen once. The source material was blood. The receptors were gathered from a middle-aged woman in good health.

The gene calls are TRBV29-1 and TRBJ2-1, with D tentatively TRBD1 (6 bases). Germline V gene lookup returns CDR1 SQVTM and CDR2 ANQGSEA. V lost 8 bases to trimming and J lost 0 bases, with 11 bases between them. The CDR3 is made up of 13 amino acids. CDR3 coding DNA: TGCAGCTTAGGGGGTAGCTCCTACAATGAGCAGTTCTTC. This encodes CSLGGSSYNEQFF.

The J gene is TRBJ2-1, the V gene TRBV4-3; D might be TRBD1 (6 bases). The CDR3 contains 21 residues. Trimming pared 0 bases from V and 1 base from J, leaving 25 bases between. Germline V gene data show CDR1 as LGHNA and CDR2 as YSLEER. The CDR3 protein is CASSQDVGAGATVGSYNEQFF. Written as DNA, the CDR3 is TGCGCCAGCAGCCAAGATGTAGGGGCAGGGGCAACAGTGGGTTCCTACAATGAGCAGTTCTTC.

The gene calls are TRBV20-1 and TRBJ2-5; 10 nucleotides match TRBD2. With V trimmed by 0 bases and J by 2 bases, 9 bases remained unmatched. CDR3 length equals 17 residues. Germline V gene data show CDR1 as DFQATT and CDR2 as SNEGSKA (reference sequence). The CDR3 reads CSARDKQTSGYQETQYF. In nucleotides, the CDR3 is TGCAGTGCTAGAGACAAGCAGACTAGCGGGTATCAAGAGACCCAGTACTTC.

A few counts support this clonotype. The chain carries TRBV12-3 or TRBV12-4 and TRBJ1-4; no firm D call. V lost 3 bases and J 10 bases, leaving 6 bases between the germline ends. The length of the CDR3 is 11 residues. CDR3 sequence reads: CASSLDRKLFF. The CDR3 DNA is TGTGCCAGCAGTTTGGACCGAAAACTGTTTTTT.

The rearrangement links TRBV12-3 or TRBV12-4 to TRBJ2-5; no clear D. This CDR3 has 14 residues. The V gene lost 3 bases and the J gene lost 2 bases, with 10 bases spanning the gap. Here the CDR3 reads CASSFYQNQETQYF. The CDR3 coding sequence is TGTGCCAGCAGTTTTTACCAGAATCAAGAGACCCAGTACTTC.

This clonotype was counted ten times or more. One base away lies a much larger clone, so this may be a sequencing read error. The chain uses TRBV7-2 and TRBJ2-7; 7 bases fit TRBD1. CDR1 and CDR2 from the germline V gene are SGHTA and FQGNSA. CDR3 size: 14 residues. Trimming took 5 bases from V and 1 from J; bases not matched to a gene: 5. The CDR3 nucleotides read TGTGCCAGCAGCGTAGTACAGGGGTCCTACGAGCAGTACTTC. The encoded protein is CASSVVQGSYEQYF. Full variable domain (rest looked up from reference TRBV7-2 and TRBJ2-7): GAGVSQSPSNKVTEKGKDVELRCDPISGHTALYWYRQSLGQGLEFLIYFQGNSAPDKSGLPSDRFSAERTGGSVSTLTIQRTQQEDSAVYLCASSVVQGSYEQYFGPGTRLTVT.

The rearrangement links TRBV7-2 to TRBJ2-7, with 12 bases fitting TRBD2. Germline V gene sequence: CDR1 SGHTA, CDR2 FQGNSA. Germline trimming cut 7 bases from V and 7 bases from J; bases unmatched to any gene: 11. This CDR3 has 15 residues. CDR3 DNA sequence: TGTGCCAGCACCCACTCTAGCGGGGGGGCTAGAGAGCAGTACTTC. Its translation is CASTHSSGGAREQYF.

This clonotype was seen a handful of times. The chain carries TRBV5-1 and TRBJ1-2; D is perhaps TRBD1 (5 bases). The CDR3 spans 16 residues. Trimming took off 0 bases at V and 0 bases at J, with 12 bases between the two ends. Germline V gives CDR1 SGHRS, CDR2 YFSETQ. CDR3 nucleotide sequence: TGCGCCAGCAGCTTGGAACAGGTCCGGACTAACTATGGCTACACCTTC. Translating gives CASSLEQVRTNYGYTF.

V is TRBV7-2 and J is TRBJ2-1; perhaps TRBD1 as D (5 bases). The CDR3 has 13 amino acids. From germline, CDR1 is SGHTA and CDR2 FQGNSA. V lost 5 bases, J lost 9 bases, and 14 bases lay in between. CDR3: CASSPRDATEQFF. CDR3 in DNA: TGTGCCAGCAGCCCCAGGGATGCGACTGAGCAGTTCTTC.

This clonotype was found once. The J gene is TRBJ2-1, the V gene TRBV4-3; D not certain. This CDR3 is 17 amino acids long. Germline V gene sequence: CDR1 LGHNA, CDR2 YSLEER. V lost 4 bases, J lost 5 bases, and 21 bases lay in between. Written as DNA, the CDR3 is TGCGCCAGCAGCCGGGTTCTACAAGGAACTTTAGACAATGAGCAGTTCTTC. Translating gives CASSRVLQGTLDNEQFF.

This clonotype was detected only a few times. The J gene is TRBJ2-3, the V gene TRBV29-1; D not resolved. Trimming left V 5 bases short and J 0 bases short, with 12 bases between. This CDR3 is built from 14 residues. Germline-derived CDR1 and CDR2 are SQVTM and ANQGSEA. In DNA form, the CDR3 reads TGCAGCGTTTCTATGAAAGCTAGCACAGATACGCAGTATTTT. Translated, it gives CSVSMKASTDTQYF.

V is TRBV5-1 and J is TRBJ1-1, with D hard to call. V lost 6 bases and J 1 base, leaving 16 bases between the germline ends. The CDR3 runs to 15 residues. The V gene's germline CDR1 is SGHRS and CDR2 YFSETQ. The DNA for the CDR3 is TGCGCCAGCACCGTCATCGGACGGACGAACACTGAAGCTTTCTTT. Translating it yields CASTVIGRTNTEAFF.

The chain is built from TRBV7-3 and TRBJ1-1; no firm D call. CDR3 length: 15 residues. Germline V CDR1 and CDR2: SGHTA, FQGTGA. The germline V and J ends were trimmed by 1 base and 3 bases, with 12 bases remaining between them. The CDR3 DNA is TGTGCCAGCAGCTTAAGTGAGGGATCGTACACTGAAGCTTTCTTT. This codes for CASSLSEGSYTEAFF.

This clonotype showed up just a few times. The chain joins TRBV28 to TRBJ2-5, with 9 bases matching TRBD1. Trimming cost V 3 bases and J 5 bases; bases outside gene matches: 7. This CDR3 contains 15 residues. Germline lookup yields CDR1 MDHEN and CDR2 SYDVKM. The CDR3, as DNA: TGTGCCAGCAGTTTTGAACAGGGGGCACGGGAGACCCAGTACTTC. Protein: CASSFEQGARETQYF.

V is TRBV3-1 and J is TRBJ1-4; unclear D gene. Trimming shortened V by 1 base and J by 8 bases, and 14 bases separated the two germline ends. Per germline, CDR1 LGHDT and CDR2 YNNKEL (reference sequence). CDR3 length: 15 residues. The CDR3 is CASSQVGQPAEKLFF. CDR3 sequence (DNA): TGTGCCAGCAGCCAAGTTGGGCAGCCCGCCGAAAAACTGTTTTTT. Filled out from reference TRBV3-1 and TRBJ1-4, the complete variable domain reads DTAVSQTPKYLVTQMGNDKSIKCEQNLGHDTMYWYKQDSKKFLKIMFSYNNKELIINETVPNRFSPKSPDKAHLNLHINSLELGDSAVYFCASSQVGQPAEKLFFGSGTQLSVL.

The V and J genes are TRBV12-5 and TRBJ1-1; 7 nucleotides align to TRBD1. CDR1 and CDR2 from the germline V gene are LGHNT and FRNRAP. The CDR3 is 15 amino acids. J gave up 4 bases and V 1 base, and 6 bases lay outside the gene matches. CDR3 sequence (DNA): TGTGCTAGTGGTTTGGGCGGGACAGAAGGCACTGAAGCTTTCTTT. Translating gives CASGLGGTEGTEAFF.